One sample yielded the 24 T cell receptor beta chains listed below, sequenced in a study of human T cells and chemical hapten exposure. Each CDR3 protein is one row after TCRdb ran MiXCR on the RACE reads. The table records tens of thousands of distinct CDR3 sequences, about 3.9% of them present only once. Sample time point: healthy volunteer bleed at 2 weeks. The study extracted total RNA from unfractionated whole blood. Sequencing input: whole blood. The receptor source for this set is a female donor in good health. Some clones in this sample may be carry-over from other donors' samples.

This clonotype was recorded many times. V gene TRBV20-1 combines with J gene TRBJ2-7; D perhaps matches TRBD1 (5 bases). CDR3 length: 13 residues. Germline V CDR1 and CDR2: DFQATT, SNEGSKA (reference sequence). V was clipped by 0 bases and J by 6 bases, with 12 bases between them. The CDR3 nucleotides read TGCAGTGCTAGAGATCCCCGAAGGGGCGAGCAGTACTTC. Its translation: CSARDPRRGEQYF.

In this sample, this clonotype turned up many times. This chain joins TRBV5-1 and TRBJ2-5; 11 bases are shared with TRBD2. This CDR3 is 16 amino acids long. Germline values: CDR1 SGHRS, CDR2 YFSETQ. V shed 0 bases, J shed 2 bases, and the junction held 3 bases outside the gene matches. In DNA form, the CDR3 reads TGCGCCAGCAGCTTGGCTAGCGGGGGGAAACAAGAGACCCAGTACTTC. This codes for CASSLASGGKQETQYF.

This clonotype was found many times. CDR3 region: CASGLGQGGTDTQYF. The CDR3 bases are TGTGCTAGTGGTTTGGGACAGGGAGGCACAGATACGCAGTATTTT. This sequence joins TRBV12-5 and TRBJ2-3; 7 bases are a match to TRBD1. Germline assignment: CDR1 LGHNT and CDR2 FRNRAP. This CDR3 is 15 amino acids long. V shed 1 base and J 1 base; nucleotides not matched to a gene: 2.

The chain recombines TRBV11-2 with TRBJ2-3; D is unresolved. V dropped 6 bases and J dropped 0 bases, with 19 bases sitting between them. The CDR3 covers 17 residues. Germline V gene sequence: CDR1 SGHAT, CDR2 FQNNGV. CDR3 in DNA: TGTGCCAGCAGTCGATCTTGGTCAAGACCTAGCACAGATACGCAGTATTTT. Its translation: CASSRSWSRPSTDTQYF.

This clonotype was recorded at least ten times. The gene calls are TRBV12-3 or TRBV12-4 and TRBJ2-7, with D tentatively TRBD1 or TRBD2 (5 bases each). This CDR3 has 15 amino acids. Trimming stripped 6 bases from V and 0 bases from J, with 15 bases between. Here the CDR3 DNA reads TGTGCCAGCAGCCCGCCCAGGGACGGCTCCTACGAGCAGTACTTC. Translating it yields CASSPPRDGSYEQYF.

Here the CDR3 reads CSAARGAGGAYEQYF. The DNA for the CDR3 is TGCAGTGCTGCCAGGGGGGCAGGTGGGGCATACGAGCAGTACTTC. This sequence joins TRBV20-1 and TRBJ2-7; D may be TRBD1 (7 bases). This CDR3 comprises 15 residues. Germline values: CDR1 DFQATT, CDR2 SNEGSKA (reference sequence). V dropped 5 bases and J dropped 4 bases, with 21 bases sitting between them.

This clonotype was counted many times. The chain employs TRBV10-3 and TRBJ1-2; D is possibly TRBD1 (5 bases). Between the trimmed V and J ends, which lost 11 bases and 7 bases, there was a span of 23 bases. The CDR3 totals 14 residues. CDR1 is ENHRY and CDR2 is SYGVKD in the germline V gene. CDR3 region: CAQSEGALAGGYTF. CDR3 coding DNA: TGTGCCCAGTCGGAAGGGGCCCTGGCAGGTGGCTACACCTTC.

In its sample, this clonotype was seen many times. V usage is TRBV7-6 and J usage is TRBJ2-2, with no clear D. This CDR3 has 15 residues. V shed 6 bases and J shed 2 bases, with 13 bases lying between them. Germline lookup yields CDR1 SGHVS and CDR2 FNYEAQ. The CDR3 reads CASSPRPRNTGELFF. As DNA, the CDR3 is TGTGCCAGCAGTCCTAGACCGAGAAACACCGGGGAGCTGTTTTTT. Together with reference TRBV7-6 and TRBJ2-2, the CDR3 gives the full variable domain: GAGVSQSPRYKVTKRGQDVALRCDPISGHVSLYWYRQALGQGPEFLTYFNYEAQQDKSGLPNDRFSAERPEGSISTLTIQRTEQRDSAMYRCASSPRPRNTGELFFGEGSRLTVL.

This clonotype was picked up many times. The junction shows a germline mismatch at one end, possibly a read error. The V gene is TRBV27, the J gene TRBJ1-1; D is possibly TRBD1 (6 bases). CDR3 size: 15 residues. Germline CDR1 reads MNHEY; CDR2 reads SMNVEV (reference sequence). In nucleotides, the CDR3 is TGTGCCAGCAGTCTATCTACAGGGTTGGGCACTGAAGCTTTCTTT. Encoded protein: CASSLSTGLGTEAFF.

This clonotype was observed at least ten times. CDR3: CASSYSGLRTEAFF. CDR3 nucleotides: TGTGCCAGCAGTTACTCGGGGCTGAGAACTGAAGCTTTCTTT. The rearrangement joins TRBV6-6 to TRBJ1-1; D may be TRBD1 (5 bases). Per the germline V gene, CDR1 is MNHNY and CDR2 is SVGAGI (reference sequence). CDR3 length: 14 residues. V was pared by 0 bases and J by 5 bases, with 10 bases between.

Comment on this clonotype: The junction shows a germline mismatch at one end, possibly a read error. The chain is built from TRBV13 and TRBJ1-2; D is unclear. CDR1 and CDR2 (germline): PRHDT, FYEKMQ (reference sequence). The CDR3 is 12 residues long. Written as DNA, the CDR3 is TGTGCCAGCAGCCGATATGACAAGGCCGCTGGTTTC. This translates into CASSRYDKAAGF.

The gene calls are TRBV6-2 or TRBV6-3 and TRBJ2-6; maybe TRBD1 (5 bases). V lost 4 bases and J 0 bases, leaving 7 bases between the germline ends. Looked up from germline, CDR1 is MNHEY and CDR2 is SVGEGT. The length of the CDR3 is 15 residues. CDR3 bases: TGTGCCAGCAGTTCGACAGACTCTGGGGCCAACGTCCTGACTTTC. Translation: CASSSTDSGANVLTF.

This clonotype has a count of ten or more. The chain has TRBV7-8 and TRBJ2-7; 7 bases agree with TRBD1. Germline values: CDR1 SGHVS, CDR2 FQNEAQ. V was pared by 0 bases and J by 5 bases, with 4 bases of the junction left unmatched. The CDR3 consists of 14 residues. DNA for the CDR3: TGTGCCAGCAGCTTAGCTCACAGGGGTAACGAGCAGTACTTC. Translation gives CASSLAHRGNEQYF.

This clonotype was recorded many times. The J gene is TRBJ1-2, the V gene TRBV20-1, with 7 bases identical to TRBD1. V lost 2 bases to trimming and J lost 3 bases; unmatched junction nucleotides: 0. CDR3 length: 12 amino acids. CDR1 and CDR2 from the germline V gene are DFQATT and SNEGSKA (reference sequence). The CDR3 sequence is CSARQGDYGYTF. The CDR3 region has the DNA TGCAGTGCTAGACAGGGGGACTATGGCTACACCTTC.

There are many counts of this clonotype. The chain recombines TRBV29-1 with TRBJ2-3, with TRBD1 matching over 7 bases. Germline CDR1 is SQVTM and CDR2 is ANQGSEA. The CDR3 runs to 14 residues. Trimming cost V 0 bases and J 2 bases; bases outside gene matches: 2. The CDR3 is CSVEDGTATDTQYF. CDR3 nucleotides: TGCAGCGTTGAAGACGGGACAGCCACAGATACGCAGTATTTT.

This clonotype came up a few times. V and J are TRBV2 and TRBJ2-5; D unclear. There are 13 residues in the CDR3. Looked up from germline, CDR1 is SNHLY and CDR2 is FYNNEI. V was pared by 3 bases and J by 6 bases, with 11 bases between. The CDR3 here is CASSDMTQQTQYF. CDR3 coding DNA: TGTGCCAGCAGTGACATGACGCAACAGACCCAGTACTTC.

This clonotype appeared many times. The CDR3, as DNA: TGCAGCCCAATAAAGGGGACAATCGGCTACACCTTC. This encodes CSPIKGTIGYTF. The gene calls are TRBV20-1 and TRBJ1-2, with D possibly being TRBD1 (6 bases). This CDR3 is 12 amino acids long. CDR1 is DFQATT, CDR2 SNEGSKA, per germline (reference sequence).

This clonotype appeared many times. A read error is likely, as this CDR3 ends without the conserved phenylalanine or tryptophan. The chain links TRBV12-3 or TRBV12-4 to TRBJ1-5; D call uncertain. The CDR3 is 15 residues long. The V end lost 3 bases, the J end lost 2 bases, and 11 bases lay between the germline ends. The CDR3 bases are TGTGCCAGCAGTTTGGCAGGTGCCGGCAATCAGCCCCAGCATCTT. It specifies CASSLAGAGNQPQHL.

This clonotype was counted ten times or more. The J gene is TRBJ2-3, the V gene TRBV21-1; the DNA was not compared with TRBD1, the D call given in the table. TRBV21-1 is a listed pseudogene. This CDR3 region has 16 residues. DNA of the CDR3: TGTGCCAGCAGCAAGGGAGACAGACTAAACACAGATACGCAGTATTTT. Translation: CASSKGDRLNTDTQYF.

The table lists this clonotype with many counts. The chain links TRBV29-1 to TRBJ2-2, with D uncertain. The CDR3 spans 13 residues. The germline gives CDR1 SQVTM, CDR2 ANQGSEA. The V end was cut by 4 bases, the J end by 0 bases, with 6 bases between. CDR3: CSVVKANTGELFF. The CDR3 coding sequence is TGCAGCGTTGTCAAGGCGAACACCGGGGAGCTGTTTTTT.

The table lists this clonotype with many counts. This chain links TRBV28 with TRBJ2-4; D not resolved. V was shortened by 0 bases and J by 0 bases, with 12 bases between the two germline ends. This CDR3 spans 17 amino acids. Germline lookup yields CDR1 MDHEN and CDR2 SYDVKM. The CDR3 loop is CASSLWAAVSAKNIQYF. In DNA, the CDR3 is TGTGCCAGCAGTTTATGGGCAGCAGTATCAGCCAAAAACATTCAGTACTTC.

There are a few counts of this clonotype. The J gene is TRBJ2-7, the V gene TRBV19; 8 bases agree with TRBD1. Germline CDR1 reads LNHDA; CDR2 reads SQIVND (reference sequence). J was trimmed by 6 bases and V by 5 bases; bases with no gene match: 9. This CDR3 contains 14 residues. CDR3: CASSPRQGAFEQYF. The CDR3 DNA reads TGTGCCAGTAGTCCGCGGCAGGGGGCCTTCGAGCAGTACTTC. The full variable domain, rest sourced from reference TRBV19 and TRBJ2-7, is DGGITQSPKYLFRKEGQNVTLSCEQNLNHDAMYWYRQDPGQGLRLIYYSQIVNDFQKGDIAEGYSVSREKKESFPLTVTSAQKNPTAFYLCASSPRQGAFEQYFGPGTRLTVT.

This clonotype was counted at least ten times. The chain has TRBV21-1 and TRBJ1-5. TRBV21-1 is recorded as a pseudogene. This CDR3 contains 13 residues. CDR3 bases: TGTGCCAGCAGCAAAGGTTGCAATCAGCCCCAGCATTTT. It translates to CASSKGCNQPQHF.

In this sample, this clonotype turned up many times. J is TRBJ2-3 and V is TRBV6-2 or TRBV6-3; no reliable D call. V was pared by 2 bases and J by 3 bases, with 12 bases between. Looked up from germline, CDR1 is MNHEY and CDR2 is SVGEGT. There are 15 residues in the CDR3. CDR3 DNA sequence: TGTGCCAGCAGTTACACTGCGGTAGAGACAGATACGCAGTATTTT. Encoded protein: CASSYTAVETDTQYF.